The clone carrying this TCR beta chain appeared once. Its antigen is not identified. These data belong to a study of CD4+ T cells in melanoma. Findings of the study overall: Diverse differentiation states were reported for melanoma neoantigen-specific CD4+ T cells. CD8+ T cell, macrophage and B cell function reportedly correlated with neoantigen-specific CD4+ T cells.

Per the germline V gene, CDR1 is SGHRS and CDR2 is YFSETQ. With V trimmed by 0 bases and J by 7 bases, 9 bases remained unmatched. This CDR3 region has 15 residues. Generated by immunoSEQ multiplex PCR, the TCRdb table keeps only in-frame clones and is missing some. Of about 140,000 clones in the sample, about 93% were seen once. The chain uses TRBV5-1 and TRBJ1-2; TRBD1 aligns across 7 bases. This TCR came from a human donor with melanoma. CDR3 coding DNA: TGCGCCAGCAGCTTGGTTATAGGGGGCGCGGTTGGCTACACCTTC. Translation gives CASSLVIGGAVGYTF.